Given below is one T cell receptor (beta chain) in context. The data derive from a study of blood T cells in healthy people across ages. Germline CDR1 MNHEY, CDR2 SVGAGI. Trimming removed 5 bases from V and 8 bases from J, with 15 bases in between. The CDR3 has 13 residues. A sample-barcoded 5' primer and a J-beta primer mix were used in a second PCR of about 7 to 12 cycles. From the 5' RACE reads, TCRdb called clonotypes with MiXCR, one entry per CDR3 protein. The sample contains 1.5 million to 2 million distinct CDR3 sequences, 28% of which appear only once. The receptor's source is a woman aged 30 to 39 in good health. The sequencing input was blood. The chain has TRBV6-5 and TRBJ1-2; no definite D call. The CDR3 reads CASSPFPIIGYTF. The CDR3, as DNA: TGTGCCAGCAGTCCGTTCCCGATAATCGGCTACACCTTC.